The 18 T cell receptor beta chains below were found in one sample sequenced in a study of cytomegalovirus exposure and HLA in healthy donors. The PCR was carried out with 60 Vbeta primers and 13 Jbeta primers. Produced via immunoSEQ multiplex PCR; TCRdb's table is partial and in-frame only. This sample yields around 140,000 clones, of which around 59% are seen a single time; around 1.8% belongs to the top ten. What was sequenced was PBMCs. The receptors here all came from a male donor in good health and CMV-seronegative.

The V gene is TRBV7-2, the J gene TRBJ2-5, with TRBD2 matching over 13 bases. Germline V gives CDR1 SGHTA, CDR2 FQGNSA. This CDR3 spans 16 amino acids. With V trimmed by 5 bases and J by 5 bases, 8 bases remained unmatched. The CDR3 nucleotides are TGTGCCAGCAGCGGGCGACTAGCGGGGGGCGGGGAGACCCAGTACTTC. As protein: CASSGRLAGGGETQYF.

In this sample, this clone turned up a few times. This chain uses TRBV7-2 with TRBJ2-2, with 12 bases identical to TRBD2. V shed 5 bases and J 8 bases; nucleotides not matched to a gene: 3. The CDR3 consists of 14 residues. Germline loops: CDR1 SGHTA, CDR2 FQGNSA. The CDR3 bases are TGTGCCAGCAGCCCGGGGACTAGCGGGGGGGAGCTGTTTTTT. Translated, it gives CASSPGTSGGELFF.

This clone occurred a few times. This chain connects TRBV2 to TRBJ1-4, with unresolved D. Germline CDR1 reads SNHLY; CDR2 reads FYNNEI. This CDR3 spans 12 amino acids. The V gene lost 6 bases and the J gene lost 12 bases, with 14 bases spanning the gap. The CDR3 reads CASSRSGEELFF. The CDR3 coding sequence is TGTGCCAGCAGCAGATCTGGAGAAGAACTGTTTTTT. Supplemented by reference TRBV2 and TRBJ1-4, the full variable domain reads EPEVTQTPSHQVTQMGQEVILRCVPISNHLYFYWYRQILGQKVEFLVSFYNNEISEKSEIFDDQFSVERPDGSNFTLKIRSTKLEDSAMYFCASSRSGEELFFGSGTQLSVL.

The table lists this clone with many counts. The V call is TRBV2, the J call TRBJ2-2, with 7 bases identical to TRBD1. The CDR3 is 13 residues long. Germline-derived CDR1 and CDR2 are SNHLY and FYNNEI. V gave up 9 bases and J gave up 1 base; unmatched junction bases: 2. The CDR3 spells CASRTGNTGELFF. Written as DNA, the CDR3 is TGTGCCAGTCGGACAGGGAACACCGGGGAGCTGTTTTTT.

The V gene is TRBV10-3, the J gene TRBJ1-1; D may be TRBD1 (6 bases). Germline V CDR1 and CDR2: ENHRY, SYGVKD. V lost 7 bases to trimming and J lost 0 bases, with 18 bases between them. CDR3 size: 16 residues. CDR3 nucleotides: TGTGCCATCAAGGGGCAGGGGATGGGGATGAACACTGAAGCTTTCTTT. It codes for CAIKGQGMGMNTEAFF.

This clone turned up a few times. The rearrangement links TRBV7-2 to TRBJ2-7, with D unclear. CDR1 and CDR2 (germline): SGHTA, FQGNSA. The V gene lost 5 bases and the J gene lost 4 bases, with 15 bases spanning the gap. This CDR3 has 14 amino acids. The CDR3 bases are TGTGCCAGCAGCGAAGAGGTGGCAGCTTACGAGCAGTACTTC. This encodes CASSEEVAAYEQYF.

As regards this clone: Relative to the germline gene, one junction end is altered; a read error may explain this. The gene calls are TRBV6-5 and TRBJ1-2; 9 nucleotides line up with TRBD1. The CDR3 runs to 15 residues. Germline assignment: CDR1 MNHEY and CDR2 SVGAGI. This CDR3 reads CASRKGTGGARGYPF. DNA of the CDR3: TGTGCCAGCAGAAAGGGAACAGGGGGCGCAAGGGGCTACCCCTTC.

This clone was picked up a small number of times. The chain carries TRBV30 and TRBJ1-3; perhaps TRBD1 as D (6 bases). The length of the CDR3 is 14 residues. The V gene's germline CDR1 is GTSNPN and CDR2 SVGIG (reference sequence). Trimming shortened V by 0 bases and J by 5 bases, and 11 bases separated the two germline ends. The CDR3 coding sequence is TGTGCCTGGAGTGTGCAGGGGTTGAGAAACACCATATATTTT. It codes for CAWSVQGLRNTIYF. Combining the CDR3 with reference TRBV30 and TRBJ1-3 gives the whole variable domain SQTIHQWPATLVQPVGSPLSLECTVEGTSNPNLYWYRQAAGRGLQLLFYSVGIGQISSEVPQNLSASRPQDRQFILSSKKLLLSDSGFYLCAWSVQGLRNTIYFGEGSWLTVV.

The V and J genes are TRBV29-1 and TRBJ1-2, with 8 bases fitting TRBD1. This CDR3 has 13 residues. Germline trimming cut 4 bases from V and 3 bases from J; bases unmatched to any gene: 4. Germline V gives CDR1 SQVTM, CDR2 ANQGSEA. CDR3 region: CSVGDRGDYGYTF. The CDR3 DNA reads as TGCAGCGTTGGTGACAGGGGAGACTATGGCTACACCTTC. Together with reference TRBV29-1 and TRBJ1-2, the CDR3 gives the full variable domain: SAVISQKPSRDICQRGTSLTIQCQVDSQVTMMFWYRQQPGQSLTLIATANQGSEATYESGFVIDKFPISRPNLTFSTLTVSNMSPEDSSIYLCSVGDRGDYGYTFGSGTRLTVV.

The chain combines TRBV28 with TRBJ2-5; 11 positions agree with TRBD2. Germline V gene sequence: CDR1 MDHEN, CDR2 SYDVKM. The CDR3 totals 16 residues. The V gene end was trimmed by 4 bases and the J gene end by 4 bases; junction bases not matched to a gene: 8. The CDR3 reads CASSSPGLAGGETQYF. The CDR3 DNA reads as TGTGCCAGCAGTTCGCCGGGGCTAGCGGGGGGAGAGACCCAGTACTTC.

This clone was counted between two and nine times. The chain joins TRBV5-1 to TRBJ2-2; maybe TRBD1 (6 bases). CDR3 length equals 14 residues. Trimming took 4 bases from V and 5 from J, leaving 12 bases between them. CDR1 and CDR2 (germline): SGHRS, YFSETQ. The CDR3 nucleotides read TGCGCCAGCAGCAGTCAGCAGGGGACCGGGGAGCTGTTTTTT. Encoded protein: CASSSQQGTGELFF. Filled out from reference TRBV5-1 and TRBJ2-2, the complete variable domain reads KAGVTQTPRYLIKTRGQQVTLSCSPISGHRSVSWYQQTPGQGLQFLFEYFSETQRNKGNFPGRFSGRQFSNSRSEMNVSTLELGDSALYLCASSSQQGTGELFFGEGSRLTVL.

The gene calls are TRBV18 and TRBJ2-1, with TRBD2 matching over 8 bases. The J segment lost 3 bases and the V segment lost 4 bases, leaving 5 bases of the junction unmatched. Germline V lookup: CDR1 KGHSH, CDR2 LQKENI. The CDR3 loop spans 15 amino acids. The CDR3: CASSRLAPGYNEQFF. The CDR3 nucleotides are TGTGCCAGCTCACGACTAGCGCCTGGCTACAATGAGCAGTTCTTC.

This sequence joins TRBV5-8 and TRBJ2-7; weak D call: TRBD2 (7 bases). Trimming left V 3 bases short and J 4 bases short, with 17 bases between. Per germline, CDR1 SGHTS and CDR2 YDEGEE. The CDR3 totals 15 residues. The CDR3 is CASSWGTQGLYEQYF. The DNA of the CDR3 is TGTGCCAGCAGCTGGGGGACACAGGGACTATACGAGCAGTACTTC.

This chain's CDR3 is CASSLYGTASNQPQHF. CDR3 sequence (DNA): TGTGCCAGCAGTTTATACGGGACAGCGAGCAATCAGCCCCAGCATTTT. The chain joins TRBV28 to TRBJ1-5; 7 positions agree with TRBD1. Trimming cost V 1 base and J 1 base; bases outside gene matches: 4. The CDR3 loop spans 16 amino acids. Germline V gene data show CDR1 as MDHEN and CDR2 as SYDVKM. The whole variable domain, filled in from reference TRBV28 and TRBJ1-5, reads DVKVTQSSRYLVKRTGEKVFLECVQDMDHENMFWYRQDPGLGLRLIYFSYDVKMKEKGDIPEGYSVSREKKERFSLILESASTNQTSMYLCASSLYGTASNQPQHFGDGTRLSIL.

The chain is built from TRBV19 and TRBJ2-1; possibly TRBD2 for D (5 bases). CDR3 length: 16 residues. Per the germline V gene, CDR1 is LNHDA and CDR2 is SQIVND (reference sequence). Trimming stripped 3 bases from V and 0 bases from J, with 12 bases between. CDR3 in DNA: TGTGCCAGTAGTATTGTGAGCGGAAACTCCTACAATGAGCAGTTCTTC. This gives the protein CASSIVSGNSYNEQFF.

The gene calls are TRBV19 and TRBJ1-2; D is perhaps TRBD1 (5 bases). V was trimmed by 3 bases and J by 2 bases, leaving 19 bases between them. The CDR3 has 17 amino acids. Germline lookup yields CDR1 LNHDA and CDR2 SQIVND (reference sequence). The CDR3 DNA follows: TGTGCCAGTAGTATTGGGGCGTTGAGAGCCACCAACTATGGCTACACCTTC. It translates to CASSIGALRATNYGYTF.

The chain combines TRBV1 with TRBJ1-5. TRBV1 is annotated as a pseudogene. The CDR3 is 15 residues long. The CDR3 sequence is CTSSLFVLREQPQHF. Here the CDR3 DNA reads TGCACCAGCAGCCTCTTCGTCTTGAGGGAACAGCCCCAGCATTTT.

The CDR3 loop is CASRPWGGNYGYTF. DNA for the CDR3: TGTGCCAGCAGGCCCTGGGGAGGGAACTATGGCTACACCTTC. This chain connects TRBV6-5 to TRBJ1-2; D gene unclear. Germline CDR1 is MNHEY and CDR2 is SVGAGI. Trimming left V 6 bases short and J 2 bases short, with 13 bases between. The CDR3 extends over 14 amino acids.